This TCR beta chain was recorded in a study of T cell responses to AZD1222 COVID-19 vaccine. General study findings and limits: Per reports, nearly half of all spike-specific TCRs target regions that are unmutated in variants. Baseline serology detected seropositivity in only five to seven AZD1222 recipients.

Assay: immunoSEQ multiplex PCR; the TCRdb copy retains only in-frame clones and omits some. The data hold some 250,000 clones, with roughly 93% observed a single time. The count of this clone is one. The antigen is undetermined. V gave up 3 bases and J gave up 0 bases, with 8 bases separating them. The length of the CDR3 is 14 residues. Germline CDR1 reads DFQATT; CDR2 reads SNEGSKA (reference sequence). The TCR sequence derives from an adult who received the AZD1222 COVID-19 vaccine. The J gene is TRBJ2-2, the V gene TRBV20-1; D unresolved. The sequencing used peripheral blood, collected 28 days after the second AZD1222 dose. Here the CDR3 DNA reads TGCAGTGCTAGTGGGCCGGCGAACACCGGGGAGCTGTTTTTT. Amino acid sequence: CSASGPANTGELFF.